A single sample is the source of the 24 T cell receptor beta chains below, sequenced in a study of T cells after yellow fever vaccination (dated 2019 in TCRdb). The treatment or condition label, read with the paper, signifies: live attenuated yellow fever vaccine strain. Libraries were made using 5' RACE. Data came from an Illumina NovaSeq 6000. The public reads were reanalyzed by TCRdb: fastp trimming at Q25, MiXCR alignment, in-frame beta chains only. Rows are unified per CDR3 protein, each entry keeping the most common DNA and genes. This sample holds 150,000 to 200,000 distinct CDR3 sequences; about a tenth were observed only once. The top ten clonotypes cover approximately 39% of the sample. Material: CD8+ T cells sorted from PBMCs, obtained 45 days after the yellow fever booster vaccination. The source of these receptors is a man aged 18 to 29 who received the YFV17D yellow fever vaccine.

This clonotype was counted at least ten times. The J gene is TRBJ2-3, the V gene TRBV6-4, with D perhaps TRBD2 (5 bases). This CDR3 comprises 13 residues. In germline, CDR1 is MRHNA, CDR2 SNTAGT. V lost 0 bases to trimming and J lost 12 bases, with 13 bases between them. CDR3 sequence: CASSDSGSVIQYF. In DNA, the CDR3 is TGTGCCAGCAGTGACTCGGGTAGCGTGATACAGTATTTT.

This clonotype has more than one count but fewer than ten. The chain employs TRBV7-2 and TRBJ2-7; D possibly corresponds to TRBD1 (6 bases). Trimming pared 5 bases from V and 2 bases from J, leaving 19 bases between. The germline CDR1 and CDR2 sequences are SGHTA and FQGNSA. There are 16 residues in the CDR3. The DNA for the CDR3 is TGTGCCAGCAGCCCTGGGGGCGGGCAGAAAACCTACGAGCAGTACTTC. Translated, it gives CASSPGGGQKTYEQYF.

In this sample, this clonotype turned up a few times. The chain carries TRBV7-2 and TRBJ1-1; the D is unclear. Germline-derived CDR1 and CDR2 are SGHTA and FQGNSA. The CDR3 loop spans 12 amino acids. The V end was cut by 8 bases, the J end by 1 base, with 8 bases between. CDR3 DNA: TGTGCCAGCGGTCCTACGAACACTGAAGCTTTCTTT. Its translation: CASGPTNTEAFF.

The chain couples TRBV10-3 to TRBJ2-2; D remains unclear. This CDR3 has 16 amino acids. CDR1 ENHRY and CDR2 SYGVKD come from the germline V gene. Trimming removed 3 bases at V and 5 bases at J, with 16 bases between. CDR3 amino acids: CAISESFETSTGELFF. CDR3 bases: TGTGCCATCAGTGAAAGTTTCGAGACTTCAACCGGGGAGCTGTTTTTT.

V and J are TRBV4-3 and TRBJ2-2, with D possibly being TRBD1 (6 bases). V lost 1 base, J lost 3 bases, and 15 bases lay in between. CDR1 LGHNA and CDR2 YSLEER come from the germline V gene. The CDR3 extends over 17 amino acids. The CDR3 nucleotides are TGCGCCAGCAGCCAAGTAGTGGCAGGGGACCACACCGGGGAGCTGTTTTTT. Encoded protein: CASSQVVAGDHTGELFF.

The table lists this clonotype with a few counts. The V and J genes are TRBV21-1 and TRBJ2-5. TRBV21-1 is an annotated pseudogene. CDR3 length: 10 amino acids. The chain's CDR3 is CASTKETQYF. CDR3 DNA sequence: TGTGCCAGCACAAAAGAGACCCAGTACTTC.

This chain uses TRBV15 with TRBJ1-3; D is unresolved. Trimming took off 8 bases at V and 4 bases at J, with 15 bases between the two ends. The CDR3 has 14 residues. CDR1 LNHNV and CDR2 YYDKDF come from the germline V gene (reference sequence). DNA of the CDR3: TGTGCCACCTCAAGGACTGGAAGCGGAAACACCATATATTTT. Translated: CATSRTGSGNTIYF.

This clonotype has more than one count but fewer than ten. The V and J genes are TRBV9 and TRBJ2-1; D gene ambiguous. Per germline, CDR1 SGDLS and CDR2 YYNGEE. Deletions cut 3 bases from V and 8 bases from J, with 15 bases between. This CDR3 is 14 amino acids long. CDR3 in DNA: TGTGCCAGCAGCGCCCAAGGGTCCCTGGATGAGCAGTTCTTC. Translation: CASSAQGSLDEQFF.

This clonotype was seen more than once but under ten times. The chain carries TRBV6-5 and TRBJ2-1, with TRBD1 matching 8 bases. CDR3 length: 13 residues. Germline CDR1 and CDR2: MNHEY and SVGAGI. Trimming at V came to 8 bases and at J to 7 bases, leaving 7 bases not matched to a gene. CDR3 protein: CASGRQGRNEQFF. The DNA of the CDR3 is TGTGCCAGCGGGCGACAGGGGAGAAATGAGCAGTTCTTC.

In this sample, this clonotype turned up many times. The CDR3 loop is CAISETGLAGGTQYF. The CDR3 nucleotides read TGTGCCATCAGTGAGACAGGACTAGCGGGGGGTACGCAGTATTTT. The chain combines TRBV10-3 with TRBJ2-3, with 14 bases that match TRBD2. V gave up 2 bases and J gave up 8 bases; unmatched junction bases: 3. CDR3 length: 15 residues. Germline CDR1 reads ENHRY; CDR2 reads SYGVKD.

This clonotype occurred many times. The chain links TRBV4-3 to TRBJ2-1; 10 nucleotides match TRBD1. CDR3 length: 15 amino acids. Germline V gives CDR1 LGHNA, CDR2 YSLEER. V was pared by 3 bases and J by 4 bases, with 3 bases of the junction left unmatched. CDR3 sequence: CASSHDRGLYNEQFF. The CDR3 region has the DNA TGCGCCAGCAGCCATGACAGGGGGCTGTACAATGAGCAGTTCTTC.

CDR3 DNA sequence: TGTGCCAGTCGGGAAAACCCAGGGGAGACCCAGTACTTC. Encoded protein: CASRENPGETQYF. The chain joins TRBV12-3 or TRBV12-4 to TRBJ2-5; D possibly uses TRBD1 or TRBD2 (5 bases each). CDR3 length equals 13 residues. Trimming removed 9 bases at V and 5 bases at J, with 16 bases between.

V is TRBV7-2 and J is TRBJ2-4; no definite D call. CDR3 length: 14 residues. Germline V gene lookup returns CDR1 SGHTA and CDR2 FQGNSA. V lost 1 base to trimming and J lost 4 bases, with 8 bases between them. CDR3 nucleotides: TGTGCCAGCAGCTTAGGCCGGAATAAAAACATTCAGTACTTC. Its protein product is CASSLGRNKNIQYF.

The CDR3 DNA follows: TGCAGTGCAACACAGGGGGCAGATACGCAGTATTTT. This translates into CSATQGADTQYF. This chain connects TRBV20-1 to TRBJ2-3, with TRBD1 matching 8 bases. J gave up 4 bases and V 6 bases, and 3 bases lay outside the gene matches. The CDR3 covers 12 residues. CDR1 and CDR2 (germline): DFQATT, SNEGSKA (reference sequence).

This chain uses TRBV7-9 with TRBJ2-7; D perhaps matches TRBD2 (5 bases). This CDR3 region has 13 residues. Trimming took off 4 bases at V and 1 base at J, with 8 bases between the two ends. CDR1 and CDR2 from the germline V gene are SEHNR and FQNEAQ (reference sequence). CDR3 sequence (DNA): TGTGCCAGCAGCTCCCCGGGGTCCTACGAGCAGTACGTC. Translating gives CASSSPGSYEQYV.

In its sample, this clonotype was seen a few times. This chain connects TRBV6-2 or TRBV6-3 to TRBJ2-1; TRBD2 agrees at 7 bases. The junction had 11 bases not matched to a gene; V was cut back by 4 bases and J by 8 bases. CDR1 MNHEY and CDR2 SVGEGT come from the germline V gene. The length of the CDR3 is 15 residues. The CDR3 sequence: CASSSLSGASDEQFF. In nucleotides, the CDR3 is TGTGCCAGCAGTTCCCTAAGCGGGGCCAGCGATGAGCAGTTCTTC.

The chain is built from TRBV5-1 and TRBJ1-2; no clear D. Trimming pared 6 bases from V and 4 bases from J, leaving 19 bases between. This CDR3 has 15 amino acids. Germline V CDR1 and CDR2: SGHRS, YFSETQ. The CDR3 sequence: CASNPEGFGGYGYTF. DNA for the CDR3: TGCGCCAGCAATCCTGAGGGTTTCGGCGGCTATGGCTACACCTTC. Based on the CDR3 plus reference TRBV5-1 and TRBJ1-2, the full variable domain is KAGVTQTPRYLIKTRGQQVTLSCSPISGHRSVSWYQQTPGQGLQFLFEYFSETQRNKGNFPGRFSGRQFSNSRSEMNVSTLELGDSALYLCASNPEGFGGYGYTFGSGTRLTVV.

This clonotype was seen a few times. The chain employs TRBV27 and TRBJ1-5, with TRBD1 as a possible D gene (5 bases). Per the germline V gene, CDR1 is MNHEY and CDR2 is SMNVEV (reference sequence). This CDR3 is 16 amino acids long. Trimming pared 2 bases from V and 4 bases from J, leaving 15 bases between. CDR3 protein: CASSLIGAGGNQPQHF. CDR3 sequence (DNA): TGTGCCAGCAGTTTAATAGGGGCAGGCGGTAATCAGCCCCAGCATTTT.

This clonotype was seen more than once but under ten times. This chain joins TRBV4-1 and TRBJ2-7, with TRBD2 identical over 12 bases. The CDR3 runs 15 residues. V lost 0 bases to trimming and J lost 3 bases; unmatched junction nucleotides: 0. The germline V gene encodes CDR1 MGHRA and CDR2 YSYEKL. The CDR3, as DNA: TGCGCCAGCAGCCAAGAACTAGCGGGGGGCTACGAGCAGTACGTC. As protein: CASSQELAGGYEQYV.

This clonotype was seen more than once but under ten times. The rearrangement uses TRBV5-4 and TRBJ2-7; D gene ambiguous. There are 14 residues in the CDR3. Germline lookup yields CDR1 SGHNT and CDR2 YYREEE (reference sequence). V lost 4 bases to trimming and J lost 3 bases, with 14 bases between them. The CDR3 DNA reads as TGTGCCAGCAGCATTGGGGTGGGGATCTACGAGCAGTACTTC. Encoded protein: CASSIGVGIYEQYF. Based on the CDR3 plus reference TRBV5-4 and TRBJ2-7, the full variable domain is ETGVTQSPTHLIKTRGQQVTLRCSSQSGHNTVSWYQQALGQGPQFIFQYYREEENGRGNFPPRFSGLQFPNYSSELNVNALELDDSALYLCASSIGVGIYEQYFGPGTRLTVT.

There are many counts of this clonotype. The chain is built from TRBV23-1 and TRBJ2-1, with D unclear. TRBV23-1 carries the ORF label, with uncertain function. The CDR3 has 14 amino acids. With 7 bases removed from V and 0 bases from J, the gap between germline ends came to 10 bases. The CDR3 region is CASTEQSSYNEQFF. The CDR3 DNA sequence: TGCGCCAGCACTGAGCAGAGCTCCTACAATGAGCAGTTCTTC.

The chain couples TRBV5-1 to TRBJ1-1, with TRBD1 matching 9 bases. CDR3 length: 13 amino acids. V was clipped by 3 bases and J by 4 bases; unmatched bases: 1. The germline gives CDR1 SGHRS, CDR2 YFSETQ. The CDR3 DNA reads TGCGCCAGCAGCTCACAGGGGGCCACTGAAGCTTTCTTT. Protein: CASSSQGATEAFF.

This chain connects TRBV29-1 to TRBJ2-2, with D possibly being TRBD1 (5 bases). This CDR3 has 14 amino acids. Looked up from germline, CDR1 is SQVTM and CDR2 is ANQGSEA. Between the trimmed V and J ends, which lost 3 bases and 5 bases, there was a span of 13 bases. CDR3 amino acids: CSVDKGYATGELFF. The CDR3 DNA sequence: TGCAGCGTTGATAAGGGGTACGCTACCGGGGAGCTGTTTTTT.

This clonotype was detected a few times. The chain combines TRBV10-3 with TRBJ2-4; possibly TRBD1 for D (5 bases). The V end was cut by 0 bases, the J end by 3 bases, with 12 bases between. The CDR3 totals 16 residues. CDR1 is ENHRY, CDR2 SYGVKD, per germline. DNA of the CDR3: TGTGCCATCAGTGAGTCAATCGGGCAGGGCAAAAACATTCAGTACTTC. Translation gives CAISESIGQGKNIQYF.